The 14 T cell receptor beta chains given below trace back to one sample, sequenced in a study of blood T cell repertoires in COVID-19. TCRdb's table, derived via immunoSEQ multiplex PCR, lists solely in-frame clones and lacks some. The repertoire has more than 150,000 clones, about 88% of them found once; the top ten carry roughly 2.2%. Material for sequencing was peripheral blood. The source is a woman aged 65 to 85 with acute or convalescent COVID-19.

The chain employs TRBV28 and TRBJ1-2, with 10 bases identical to TRBD1. Germline V gene lookup returns CDR1 MDHEN and CDR2 SYDVKM. The CDR3 totals 17 residues. Germline trimming cut 3 bases from V and 0 bases from J; bases unmatched to any gene: 7. The CDR3 bases are TGTGCCAGCAGTTTGTGGGGACAGGGGAGGACTAACTATGGCTACACCTTC. This gives the protein CASSLWGQGRTNYGYTF.

V is TRBV2 and J is TRBJ2-3, with TRBD2 identical over 12 bases. The CDR3 contains 16 residues. CDR1 and CDR2 from the germline V gene are SNHLY and FYNNEI. V was pared by 4 bases and J by 4 bases, with 6 bases of the junction left unmatched. CDR3: CASSVTSGGLSDTQYF. The CDR3 nucleotides read TGTGCCAGCAGTGTCACTAGCGGGGGGTTATCAGATACGCAGTATTTT.

This clone was found a few times. The chain joins TRBV3-1 (or the pseudogene TRBV3-2) to TRBJ1-1; 7 positions agree with TRBD1. The junction had 7 bases not matched to a gene; V was cut back by 2 bases and J by 1 base. The CDR3 is made up of 16 amino acids. Germline loops: CDR1 LGHDT, CDR2 YNNKEL (reference sequence). The CDR3 nucleotides read TGTGCCAGCAGCCAAAGACCGGGACAGCAGAACACTGAAGCTTTCTTT. It encodes CASSQRPGQQNTEAFF.

V and J are TRBV19 and TRBJ2-1, with a tentative D call TRBD2 (5 bases). CDR3 length: 16 residues. Deletions cut 8 bases from V and 0 bases from J, with 17 bases between. Per the germline V gene, CDR1 is LNHDA and CDR2 is SQIVND (reference sequence). The CDR3 protein is CASCRLGVSSYNEQFF. CDR3 DNA: TGTGCCAGTTGCCGACTCGGGGTAAGCTCCTACAATGAGCAGTTCTTC.

The rearrangement links TRBV7-8 to TRBJ1-1; D is unclear. V lost 4 bases to trimming and J lost 3 bases, with 9 bases between them. This CDR3 is 13 amino acids long. Germline loops: CDR1 SGHVS, CDR2 FQNEAQ. The CDR3 is CASSSTRDTEAFF. DNA of the CDR3: TGTGCCAGCAGCTCCACCCGGGACACTGAAGCTTTCTTT.

The rearrangement links TRBV4-1 to TRBJ1-4, with a possible D match to TRBD1 (5 bases). The V end was cut by 0 bases, the J end by 10 bases, with 18 bases between. The CDR3 has 16 amino acids. The germline V gene encodes CDR1 MGHRA and CDR2 YSYEKL. The CDR3 sequence: CASSQDQAGPSGKLFF. CDR3 nucleotides: TGCGCCAGCAGCCAAGATCAAGCAGGGCCATCTGGAAAACTGTTTTTT.

This clone was seen a few times. CDR3 residues: CASSFGGRPNYGYTF. For the CDR3, the DNA is TGTGCCAGCAGCTTTGGCGGCAGACCTAACTATGGCTACACCTTC. The chain has TRBV11-2 and TRBJ1-2; no definite D call. Germline V lookup: CDR1 SGHAT, CDR2 FQNNGV. V was pared by 3 bases and J by 0 bases, with 11 bases between. The CDR3 length is 15 residues.

The genes are TRBV5-8 and TRBJ2-7; TRBD1 aligns across 9 bases. Germline CDR1 and CDR2: SGHTS and YDEGEE. This CDR3 contains 14 residues. Trimming removed 2 bases from V and 4 bases from J; junction bases left unmatched: 4. CDR3 amino acids: CASSLQGAGYEQYF. As DNA, the CDR3 is TGTGCCAGCAGCTTACAGGGGGCGGGGTACGAGCAGTACTTC.

The rearrangement uses TRBV11-2 and TRBJ2-5; weak D call: TRBD2 (5 bases). Germline loops: CDR1 SGHAT, CDR2 FQNNGV. The ends were cut back, 1 base at V and 2 bases at J, with 14 bases in the middle. The CDR3 runs 16 residues. CDR3 in amino acids: CASSLVDSRGQETQYF. The CDR3 region has the DNA TGTGCCAGCAGCTTAGTGGACTCTCGGGGACAAGAGACCCAGTACTTC.

CDR3 amino acids: CASRKGSGTGFSGELFF. The CDR3 DNA reads TGTGCCAGCAGGAAAGGGAGTGGGACAGGGTTTTCCGGGGAGCTGTTTTTT. The chain is built from TRBV9 and TRBJ2-2; TRBD1 matches at 9 bases. V gave up 5 bases and J gave up 6 bases; unmatched junction bases: 14. In germline, CDR1 is SGDLS, CDR2 YYNGEE. The CDR3 runs to 17 residues. The whole variable domain, filled in from reference TRBV9 and TRBJ2-2, reads DSGVTQTPKHLITATGQRVTLRCSPRSGDLSVYWYQQSLDQGLQFLIQYYNGEERAKGNILERFSAQQFPDLHSELNLSSLELGDSALYFCASRKGSGTGFSGELFFGEGSRLTVL.

This chain links TRBV5-1 with TRBJ2-5; TRBD2 matches at 7 bases. V lost 4 bases and J lost 6; bases outside the gene matches: 12. Germline V gene data show CDR1 as SGHRS and CDR2 as YFSETQ. The CDR3 totals 15 residues. The DNA for the CDR3 is TGCGCCAGCAGCCCAAGGGCAGGGAGGGAGAAGACCCAGTACTTC. Residues: CASSPRAGREKTQYF.

This chain connects TRBV7-8 to TRBJ2-7; D is uncertain. V dropped 1 base and J dropped 1 base, with 8 bases sitting between them. Germline values: CDR1 SGHVS, CDR2 FQNEAQ. This CDR3 has 14 amino acids. In DNA form, the CDR3 reads TGTGCCAGCAGCTTAGGCGCCCGATCCTACGAGCAGTACGTC. This gives the protein CASSLGARSYEQYV.

This chain links TRBV27 with TRBJ2-3; tentatively, D is TRBD2 (5 bases). Per germline, CDR1 MNHEY and CDR2 SMNVEV (reference sequence). The CDR3 totals 15 residues. V shed 6 bases and J shed 0 bases, with 13 bases lying between them. The CDR3 loop is CASRQRGLSTDTQYF. The CDR3 coding sequence is TGTGCCAGCAGACAAAGAGGGCTCAGCACAGATACGCAGTATTTT.

The rearrangement links TRBV18 to TRBJ1-4, with D unclear. The germline gives CDR1 KGHSH, CDR2 LQKENI. CDR3 length: 14 amino acids. Trimming cost V 6 bases and J 0 bases, with 8 bases left between them. The CDR3 nucleotides read TGTGCCAGCTCCTCACAGTCAACTAATGAAAAACTGTTTTTT. This translates into CASSSQSTNEKLFF.